This is a list of T cell receptor beta chains from one sample in a study of early stage breast cancer tumors. Clones were read by immunoSEQ multiplex PCR, and TCRdb kept only the in-frame ones, dropping some. The table includes more than 8,500 clones, around 70% detected once. The sequencing sample was made of breast tumor tissue. The receptor source for this set is a person between 45 and 65 years old with breast cancer. CDR3s include the opening cysteine and the closing phenylalanine or tryptophan. The order of the fields is J gene, D gene, CDR3 length, clone size, V gene, CDR3 DNA, CDR3 protein. A D gene is named only where the DNA matches it firmly. Size is omitted from some rows. Given values are once, few, many or a class for expanded clones.

>TRBJ2-5|-|14|-|TRBV2
TGTGCCAGCACAAGTAGTCTAGGCCTGGAGACCCAGTACTTC
CASTSSLGLETQYF
>TRBJ1-2|-|14|-|TRBV6-1
TGTGCCAGCAGTGACGGCGGCTCTATCCGGGGCTACACCTTC
CASSDGGSIRGYTF
>TRBJ1-2|TRBD1|16|-|TRBV18
TGTGCCAGCTCACCAGACCGGACAGGGGGCATAGGTGGCTACACCTTC
CASSPDRTGGIGGYTF
>TRBJ1-5|-|15|once|TRBV30
TGTGCCTGGCAACGGGAGGGCCGTAGCAATCAGCCCCAGCATTTT
CAWQREGRSNQPQHF
>TRBJ2-7|-|14|once|TRBV11-2
TGTGCCAGCAGCTTACGGCGGGACACCTACGAGCAGTACTTC
CASSLRRDTYEQYF
>TRBJ2-7|-|14|-|TRBV7-2
TGTGCCATCCCCCAGAGGGCGGATCGCTACGAGCAGTACTTC
CAIPQRADRYEQYF
>TRBJ2-3|-|12|few|TRBV7-2
TGTGCCAGCAGCCTAACTGTTGATACGCAGTATTTT
CASSLTVDTQYF
>TRBJ2-3|-|11|once|TRBV29-1
TGCAGCGTTGAATCCGGTGATACGCAGTATTTT
CSVESGDTQYF
>TRBJ2-1|TRBD1|16|-|TRBV5-6
TGTGCCAGCAGCTTGGGACAGGGAGAATGGTACAATGAGCAGTTCTTC
CASSLGQGEWYNEQFF
>TRBJ1-5|-|12|-|TRBV25-1
TGTGCCAGCAGTTGGGGATATCAGCCCCAGCATTTT
CASSWGYQPQHF
>TRBJ1-5|-|16|-|TRBV28
TGTGCCAGCAGCCGGGCGAGAGGGAAAGGGGATCAGCCCCAGCATTTT
CASSRARGKGDQPQHF